These T cell receptor beta chains were read from a single sample in a study of OX40 agonist ivuxolimab in advanced cancers. TCRdb's copy holds only in-frame clones and misses some; the assay was immunoSEQ multiplex PCR. The sample holds about 48,000 clones; nearly 95% are singletons and the top ten take 5.5% to 8.5%. The source material was CD4+ or CD8+ T cells sorted from blood, sampled in a trial of the OX40 agonist ivuxolimab. The receptors here all came from an adult with an advanced solid tumor such as melanoma, head and neck, liver or kidney cancer. CDR3s include the opening cysteine and the closing phenylalanine or tryptophan.

>TRBV5-4
CASSLESDTQYF
>TRBV4-2
CASSPGGEETQYF
>TRBV9
CASSVSGMGGQPQHF
>TRBV10-2
CASSHTRGAEAFF
>TRBV29-1
CSVWGTGGTEAFF
>TRBV5-5
CASSFSVNTEAFF
>TRBV30
CAWSRDSQETQYF
>TRBV7-8
CASSFRHPNTEAFF
>TRBV5-6
CASSLGGRNTEAFF
>TRBV27
CASSFLSSGGAGTGELFF
>TRBV6-1
CASSEESGGETQYF
>TRBV5-1
CASRGGNTIYF